Below are 27 T cell receptor beta chains sequenced from a single sample in a study of blood T cell repertoires in COVID-19. Assay used: immunoSEQ multiplex PCR; TCRdb lists only in-frame clones, some missing. The profile shows some 490,000 clones, approximately 91% of them singletons. The sample was PBMCs or T cells enriched from blood (not recorded which). All receptors derive from an older woman who had recovered from COVID-19.

J is TRBJ2-3 and V is TRBV6-1, with D maybe TRBD1 (6 bases). CDR3 size: 16 residues. From germline, CDR1 is MNHNS and CDR2 SASEGT. V lost 2 bases and J 0 bases, leaving 12 bases between the germline ends. In nucleotides, the CDR3 is TGTGCCAGCAGTGAAATGGTGGGGGCAAGCACAGATACGCAGTATTTT. Protein: CASSEMVGASTDTQYF.

V is TRBV7-9 and J is TRBJ2-7, with 8 bases fitting TRBD2. The trim removed 5 bases at V and 5 bases at J, leaving 5 bases unmatched. The CDR3 has 13 amino acids. Germline V CDR1 and CDR2: SEHNR, FQNEAQ (reference sequence). As DNA, the CDR3 is TGTGCCAGCAGCGTCCGGGGGGGAAACGAGCAGTACTTC. Protein product: CASSVRGGNEQYF.

V gene TRBV24-1 combines with J gene TRBJ1-2, with a possible D match to TRBD1 (5 bases). The CDR3 totals 15 residues. Trimming took off 4 bases at V and 7 bases at J, with 18 bases between the two ends. Germline CDR1 reads KGHDR; CDR2 reads SFDVKD. CDR3 in DNA: TGTGCCACCAGTGACCCCGGCCAGGGAGGGAGTGGCTACACCTTC. Encoded protein: CATSDPGQGGSGYTF.

V and J are TRBV12-3 or TRBV12-4 and TRBJ1-3; D unclear. Trimming left V 6 bases short and J 6 bases short, with 6 bases between. The CDR3 covers 11 residues. In DNA form, the CDR3 reads TGTGCCAGCAGGCGAGTAAACACCATATATTTT. Translation gives CASRRVNTIYF.

The CDR3 sequence is CASSPGTSGGNTDTQYF. The CDR3 bases are TGTGCCAGCAGCCCCGGGACTAGCGGGGGGAACACAGATACGCAGTATTTT. The gene calls are TRBV9 and TRBJ2-3, with 15 bases fitting TRBD2. The J segment lost 2 bases and the V segment lost 4 bases, leaving 5 bases of the junction unmatched. The V gene's germline CDR1 is SGDLS and CDR2 YYNGEE. The CDR3 has 17 amino acids.

V is TRBV5-1 and J is TRBJ1-2; D remains unclear. Germline V gives CDR1 SGHRS, CDR2 YFSETQ. The CDR3 contains 13 residues. V lost 4 bases and J lost 2, with 9 bases in between. Here the CDR3 DNA reads TGCGCCAGCAGCCCGGAGGTAAACTATGGCTACACCTTC. Its translation: CASSPEVNYGYTF.

The chain's CDR3 is CASSLSSGALGNQPQHF. For the CDR3, the DNA is TGTGCCAGCAGTTTATCGTCTGGGGCGTTGGGCAATCAGCCCCAGCATTTT. J is TRBJ1-5 and V is TRBV27, with D maybe TRBD1 (5 bases). Germline lookup yields CDR1 MNHEY and CDR2 SMNVEV (reference sequence). Trimming removed 0 bases from V and 2 bases from J, with 14 bases in between. The length of the CDR3 is 17 residues.

The chain uses TRBV19 and TRBJ1-1, with D maybe TRBD1 (5 bases). The V gene's germline CDR1 is LNHDA and CDR2 SQIVND (reference sequence). This CDR3 has 15 amino acids. Trimming left V 7 bases short and J 4 bases short, with 19 bases between. The CDR3 DNA reads TGTGCCAGTACCCCCACTTGGCAGGGAGGCACTGAAGCTTTCTTT. Protein product: CASTPTWQGGTEAFF.

The V and J genes are TRBV29-1 and TRBJ1-5, with D possibly TRBD1 on 5 matching bases. This CDR3 region has 13 residues. Trimming cost V 4 bases and J 4 bases, with 11 bases left between them. Looked up from germline, CDR1 is SQVTM and CDR2 is ANQGSEA. For the CDR3, the DNA is TGCAGCGTTGCTTGGGGGGAAAATCAGCCCCAGCATTTT. Translated: CSVAWGENQPQHF.

The V gene is TRBV3-1 (or the pseudogene TRBV3-2), the J gene TRBJ1-1; maybe TRBD1 (6 bases). Deletions cut 1 base from V and 6 bases from J, with 9 bases between. The CDR3 runs to 13 residues. Germline-derived CDR1 and CDR2 are LGHDT and YNNKEL (reference sequence). The CDR3 protein is CASSQGGGAEAFF. The CDR3 DNA sequence: TGTGCCAGCAGCCAAGGAGGGGGAGCTGAAGCTTTCTTT.

J is TRBJ2-2 and V is TRBV30, with 9 nucleotides matching TRBD2. Germline loops: CDR1 GTSNPN, CDR2 SVGIG (reference sequence). The CDR3 loop spans 14 amino acids. The V gene end was trimmed by 4 bases and the J gene end by 3 bases; junction bases not matched to a gene: 3. CDR3 sequence: CAWMGTSYTGELFF. CDR3 DNA: TGTGCCTGGATGGGGACTAGCTACACCGGGGAGCTGTTTTTT.

This chain links TRBV27 with TRBJ2-6; D gene unclear. V lost 6 bases and J lost 0, with 6 bases in between. The CDR3 is 14 amino acids. CDR1 MNHEY and CDR2 SMNVEV come from the germline V gene (reference sequence). CDR3 region: CASRELSGANVLTF. DNA of the CDR3: TGTGCCAGCAGAGAACTCTCTGGGGCCAACGTCCTGACTTTC.

The genes are TRBV2 and TRBJ1-1; maybe TRBD1 (6 bases). Germline-derived CDR1 and CDR2 are SNHLY and FYNNEI. V shed 7 bases and J shed 0 bases, with 12 bases lying between them. CDR3 length: 14 residues. The CDR3 nucleotides read TGTGCCAGCATCCACAGGGCTATGAACACTGAAGCTTTCTTT. Encoded protein: CASIHRAMNTEAFF.

Notes on this clone: One junction end disagrees with the germline gene, perhaps due to a read error. The chain uses TRBV15 and TRBJ1-4; D not resolved. The germline gives CDR1 LNHNV, CDR2 YYDKDF (reference sequence). This CDR3 is built from 10 residues. CDR3 residues: CATSNGDFIF. In nucleotides, the CDR3 is TGTGCCACCAGCAACGGCGACTTTATTTTT.

For this clone: Other DNA sequences in this specimen translate into the identical CDR3. The chain has TRBV18 and TRBJ2-3; D uncertain. CDR3 size: 13 residues. The V and J ends lost 3 bases and 1 base respectively, with 5 bases between them. Per the germline V gene, CDR1 is KGHSH and CDR2 is LQKENI. The CDR3 DNA reads as TGTGCCAGCTCACCGTCAGGCACAGATACGCAGTATTTT. Protein sequence: CASSPSGTDTQYF.

For the CDR3, the DNA is TGTGCCAGCAGCTTGGGGCCAGGGGGCACCGGGGAGCTGTTTTTT. Translation gives CASSLGPGGTGELFF. The chain uses TRBV5-6 and TRBJ2-2; 7 nucleotides agree with TRBD1. V shed 0 bases, J shed 4 bases, and the junction held 3 bases outside the gene matches. The length of the CDR3 is 15 residues. The germline V gene encodes CDR1 SGHDT and CDR2 YYEEEE.

The V gene is TRBV2, the J gene TRBJ2-3; tentative D call: TRBD2 (5 bases). V dropped 5 bases and J dropped 0 bases, with 12 bases sitting between them. The CDR3 has 15 amino acids. Per germline, CDR1 SNHLY and CDR2 FYNNEI. The CDR3 spells CASSRTLISTDTQYF. CDR3 in DNA: TGTGCCAGCAGTCGGACTCTCATTAGCACAGATACGCAGTATTTT.

This clone appeared a single time. The chain links TRBV7-6 to TRBJ2-2; TRBD2 matches 15 bases. The CDR3 is made up of 16 amino acids. CDR1 and CDR2 (germline): SGHVS, FNYEAQ. V dropped 5 bases and J dropped 4; count of bases not matched to a gene: 2. DNA of the CDR3: TGTGCCAGCAGCCAGGGACTAGCGGGGGGCACCGGGGAGCTGTTTTTT. Its translation: CASSQGLAGGTGELFF. Variable domain in full (rest from reference TRBV7-6 and TRBJ2-2): GAGVSQSPRYKVTKRGQDVALRCDPISGHVSLYWYRQALGQGPEFLTYFNYEAQQDKSGLPNDRFSAERPEGSISTLTIQRTEQRDSAMYRCASSQGLAGGTGELFFGEGSRLTVL.

This clone was observed once. The chain recombines TRBV5-1 with TRBJ1-1, with TRBD1 as a possible D gene (6 bases). The germline CDR1 and CDR2 sequences are SGHRS and YFSETQ. There are 14 residues in the CDR3. The germline V and J ends were trimmed by 3 bases and 3 bases, with 12 bases remaining between them. The CDR3 DNA is TGCGCCAGCAGCTGGACCCCAGGGGACACTGAAGCTTTCTTT. Residues: CASSWTPGDTEAFF.

This chain links TRBV6-2 or TRBV6-3 with TRBJ2-3; TRBD1 matches 9 bases. Unmatched junction bases numbered 13, after V lost 4 bases and J lost 5 bases. The CDR3 has 17 residues. Germline V gene sequence: CDR1 MNHEY, CDR2 SVGEGT. Here the CDR3 reads CASSSPTTGQGRDTQYF. The CDR3, as DNA: TGTGCCAGCAGTTCCCCTACAACGGGACAGGGTCGAGATACGCAGTATTTT.

This sequence joins TRBV7-9 and TRBJ1-1; D is perhaps TRBD1 (5 bases). Trimming stripped 1 base from V and 4 bases from J, with 16 bases between. This CDR3 comprises 16 residues. CDR1 and CDR2 from the germline V gene are SEHNR and FQNEAQ (reference sequence). CDR3 loop: CASSLVVQVRITEAFF. The DNA of the CDR3 is TGTGCCAGCAGCTTAGTGGTACAGGTACGTATCACTGAAGCTTTCTTT.

This chain links TRBV6-1 with TRBJ1-1; D not certain. Germline V gives CDR1 MNHNS, CDR2 SASEGT. The CDR3 is 16 residues long. Between the trimmed V and J ends, which lost 3 bases and 0 bases, there was a span of 14 bases. In DNA form, the CDR3 reads TGTGCCAGCAGTGATACGACATCAGTCCTGAACACTGAAGCTTTCTTT. Translated: CASSDTTSVLNTEAFF.

The V and J genes are TRBV12-3 or TRBV12-4 and TRBJ1-6, with D perhaps matching TRBD1 (6 bases). Trimming stripped 6 bases from V and 7 bases from J, with 10 bases between. CDR3 length: 13 amino acids. The chain's CDR3 is CASRSQGNSPLHF. The CDR3 nucleotides are TGTGCCAGCAGGTCACAGGGAAATTCACCCCTCCACTTT.

The rearrangement joins TRBV6-6 to TRBJ2-1; no definite D call. The V and J ends lost 4 bases and 0 bases respectively, with 10 bases between them. The germline V gene encodes CDR1 MNHNY and CDR2 SVGAGI (reference sequence). CDR3 length: 15 amino acids. The CDR3 nucleotides are TGTGCCAGCAGTTCCGACACGACCTCCTACAATGAGCAGTTCTTC. This gives the protein CASSSDTTSYNEQFF.

This clone has a single count. Other DNA sequences in this specimen translate into the identical CDR3. The V gene is TRBV2, the J gene TRBJ1-5; D is unclear. CDR1 is SNHLY and CDR2 is FYNNEI in the germline V gene. V was shortened by 7 bases and J by 1 base, with 8 bases between the two germline ends. This CDR3 region has 13 residues. This CDR3 reads CASTPESNQPQHF. The CDR3 nucleotides read TGTGCCAGCACCCCGGAGAGCAATCAGCCCCAGCATTTT.

This chain joins TRBV4-2 and TRBJ2-5, with a tentative D call TRBD2 (5 bases). The CDR3 length is 16 residues. The V gene lost 0 bases and the J gene lost 5 bases, with 16 bases spanning the gap. Germline V gene sequence: CDR1 LGHNA, CDR2 YNFKEQ. CDR3: CASSQEGPGYGETQYF. The CDR3 DNA reads TGTGCCAGCAGCCAAGAAGGGCCGGGGTATGGGGAGACCCAGTACTTC.

The V gene is TRBV18, the J gene TRBJ2-2; the D gene is possibly TRBD2 (5 bases). V lost 2 bases to trimming and J lost 5 bases, with 9 bases between them. CDR1 is KGHSH and CDR2 is LQKENI in the germline V gene. This CDR3 is 14 amino acids long. Written as DNA, the CDR3 is TGTGCCAGCTCACCATGGGAGTTTACCGGGGAGCTGTTTTTT. Translated, it gives CASSPWEFTGELFF.